By sample fraction, the clone carrying this TCR beta chain is medium-sized. Antigen specificity is unknown. Germline V gene data show CDR1 as MNHGY and CDR2 as SAAAGT. This CDR3 is 13 amino acids long. V dropped 8 bases and J dropped 3 bases, with 10 bases sitting between them. Only in-frame clones appear in the TCRdb table, and some are missing; sequencing was by immunoSEQ multiplex PCR. The sample holds about 1,400 clones; around a fifth are singletons and the top ten take under 25%. The data derive from a study of T cells in localized non-small cell lung cancer. Study-wide findings and caveats: Sequencing involved a lone tumor region, leaving heterogeneity possible. Among the tissues sampled, uninvolved adjacent lung had the highest T cell clonality, above tumor. Appearing in adjacent lung were a median about 60 of the top 100 tumor clones.

This TCR derives from a male donor older than 55 with stage III squamous cell lung carcinoma. The J gene is TRBJ2-2, the V gene TRBV6-8, with D tentatively TRBD1 (5 bases). This specimen consisted of normal lung tissue next to the tumor, obtained before any cancer treatment. The CDR3 coding sequence is TGTGCCAGCGGCGACAGTGACACCGGGGAGCTGTTTTTT. Amino acids: CASGDSDTGELFF.